The T cell receptor (beta chain) under discussion was sequenced for a study of T cell repertoires in cytomegalovirus infection. About the study: Used in the study were CMV epitopes, some recently identified and HLA-C-restricted, others well-studied and HLA-B-restricted.

This clonotype has more than one count but fewer than ten. The target antigen is unknown. Trimming cost V 7 bases and J 4 bases; bases outside gene matches: 6. Germline V gene sequence: CDR1 MNHEY, CDR2 SMNVEV (reference sequence). This CDR3 has 15 amino acids. Study conclusions and caveats: Frequencies of public TCR beta families were cumulated, and this identified carriers of CMV plus the relevant HLA.

Each CDR3 protein gets one entry after TCRdb re-called the reads with MiXCR. The sample lists fewer than 1,000,000 distinct CDR3 sequences, roughly 30% seen once, with 13% in the top ten. The starting material was cultured CD8+ T cells from PBMCs, obtained from culture after CMV antigen stimulation. The chain uses TRBV27 and TRBJ1-5; 11 nucleotides agree with TRBD1. The sequence was obtained from a human donor in good health (CMV status not recorded). Some clones in this sample may be carry-over from other donors' samples. CDR3 region: CASKWTGGPNQPQHF. Written as DNA, the CDR3 is TGTGCCAGCAAATGGACAGGGGGCCCAAATCAGCCCCAGCATTTT.